Below are 26 T cell receptor beta chains sequenced from a single sample in a study of cytomegalovirus exposure and HLA in healthy donors. Here immunoSEQ multiplex PCR was the method, and the copy in TCRdb shows in-frame clones only, minus some. The profile covers 55,000 to 70,000 clones, with 85% to 95% appearing a single time and about 2.2% taken by the ten largest. The sequenced sample was PBMCs. The source is a man younger than 35 in good health and CMV-seronegative.

This sequence joins TRBV15 and TRBJ1-5, with D perhaps TRBD1 (6 bases). Trimming left V 2 bases short and J 2 bases short, with 7 bases between. CDR1 is LNHNV and CDR2 is YYDKDF in the germline V gene (reference sequence). There are 14 residues in the CDR3. CDR3 sequence reads: CATSRYRGNQPQHF. The CDR3 bases are TGTGCCACCAGCAGATACAGGGGCAATCAGCCCCAGCATTTT.

V usage is TRBV6-5 and J usage is TRBJ1-2, with 7 nucleotides matching TRBD1. V dropped 1 base and J dropped 8; count of bases not matched to a gene: 7. Per germline, CDR1 MNHEY and CDR2 SVGAGI. The CDR3 has 14 amino acids. The CDR3 region has the DNA TGTGCCAGCAGTTACTTCTCGGACAGGAAAGGCTACACCTTC. Protein sequence: CASSYFSDRKGYTF.

In this sample, this clone turned up once. The genes are TRBV20-1 and TRBJ2-5; D uncertain. Trimming removed 5 bases at V and 3 bases at J, with 7 bases between. The CDR3 is 11 amino acids. Per germline, CDR1 DFQATT and CDR2 SNEGSKA (reference sequence). CDR3 in amino acids: CSAGQEETQYF. The DNA for the CDR3 is TGCAGTGCTGGCCAGGAAGAGACCCAGTACTTC.

This clone is a singleton in its sample. The chain links TRBV7-8 to TRBJ2-1; 7 positions agree with TRBD1. Germline V lookup: CDR1 SGHVS, CDR2 FQNEAQ. Trimming took 3 bases from V and 6 from J; bases not matched to a gene: 5. This CDR3 is built from 14 residues. In DNA, the CDR3 is TGTGCCAGCAGCTTCCATGACAGGGCCAATGAGCAGTTCTTC. Protein product: CASSFHDRANEQFF.

The chain employs TRBV11-2 and TRBJ1-1; maybe TRBD1 (6 bases). Germline V gene sequence: CDR1 SGHAT, CDR2 FQNNGV. This CDR3 spans 15 amino acids. V lost 2 bases to trimming and J lost 0 bases, with 10 bases between them. In nucleotides, the CDR3 is TGTGCCAGCAGCTTACAAGGGGGAATGAACACTGAAGCTTTCTTT. Amino acid sequence: CASSLQGGMNTEAFF.

V and J are TRBV11-2 and TRBJ1-1; unclear D gene. V was clipped by 1 base and J by 3 bases, with 6 bases between them. Looked up from germline, CDR1 is SGHAT and CDR2 is FQNNGV. The CDR3 totals 13 residues. For the CDR3, the DNA is TGTGCCAGCAGCTTAGTAGAGGACACTGAAGCTTTCTTT. This translates into CASSLVEDTEAFF.

V is TRBV2 and J is TRBJ2-5; 7 bases are a match to TRBD2. The CDR3 consists of 14 residues. CDR1 SNHLY and CDR2 FYNNEI come from the germline V gene. V lost 4 bases and J lost 6; bases outside the gene matches: 8. The chain's CDR3 is CASSASGMGKTQYF. CDR3 coding DNA: TGTGCCAGCAGTGCTAGCGGTATGGGAAAGACCCAGTACTTC.

The count of this clone is one. The rearrangement joins TRBV15 to TRBJ1-1, with D possibly matching TRBD1 (6 bases). The CDR3 extends over 14 amino acids. Germline lookup yields CDR1 LNHNV and CDR2 YYDKDF (reference sequence). V dropped 4 bases and J dropped 1 base, with 10 bases sitting between them. In DNA form, the CDR3 reads TGTGCCACCAGCACCGGGACATCGAACACTGAAGCTTTCTTT. Translating it yields CATSTGTSNTEAFF.

The chain carries TRBV4-2 and TRBJ2-1; D remains ambiguous. This CDR3 region has 14 residues. Trimming left V 0 bases short and J 9 bases short, with 12 bases between. Germline V lookup: CDR1 LGHNA, CDR2 YNFKEQ. CDR3 residues: CASSQELSGAEQFF. CDR3 sequence (DNA): TGTGCCAGCAGCCAAGAGCTATCGGGTGCTGAGCAGTTCTTC.

The rearrangement joins TRBV4-1 to TRBJ2-5, with D hard to call. V was clipped by 1 base and J by 0 bases, with 12 bases between them. The CDR3 runs 16 residues. Germline loops: CDR1 MGHRA, CDR2 YSYEKL. The CDR3 region has the DNA TGCGCCAGCAGCCAAGGCGGAGTAACGTACCAAGAGACCCAGTACTTC. Encoded protein: CASSQGGVTYQETQYF.

This chain joins TRBV5-1 and TRBJ1-1; 8 bases map to TRBD1. Germline V gives CDR1 SGHRS, CDR2 YFSETQ. V trimming: 2 bases; J trimming: 4 bases; junction bases outside the gene matches: 1. This CDR3 comprises 13 residues. In DNA, the CDR3 is TGCGCCAGCAGCTTCAGGGGGCTCACTGAAGCTTTCTTT. This codes for CASSFRGLTEAFF.

The rearrangement uses TRBV6-1 and TRBJ2-7; perhaps TRBD1 as D (5 bases). The V gene lost 3 bases and the J gene lost 4 bases, with 10 bases spanning the gap. Germline assignment: CDR1 MNHNS and CDR2 SASEGT. This CDR3 comprises 13 residues. CDR3 coding DNA: TGTGCCAGCAGTGATACCCCAGGGTACGAGCAGTACTTC. Translated, it gives CASSDTPGYEQYF.

This clone occurred once. The CDR3 DNA sequence: TGTGCCACCAGCGCGAGCTCCTACAATGAGCAGTTCTTC. This encodes CATSASSYNEQFF. V and J are TRBV15 and TRBJ2-1; no definite D call. V dropped 5 bases and J dropped 0 bases, with 5 bases sitting between them. The CDR3 has 13 residues. Looked up from germline, CDR1 is LNHNV and CDR2 is YYDKDF (reference sequence). The variable domain in full, completed from reference TRBV15 and TRBJ2-1, reads DAMVIQNPRYQVTQFGKPVTLSCSQTLNHNVMYWYQQKSSQAPKLLFHYYDKDFNNEADTPDNFQSRRPNTSFCFLDIRSPGLGDTAMYLCATSASSYNEQFFGPGTRLTVL.

V is TRBV6-5 and J is TRBJ2-1; 7 bases fit TRBD2. Unmatched junction bases numbered 8, after V lost 5 bases and J lost 7 bases. This CDR3 has 14 residues. Looked up from germline, CDR1 is MNHEY and CDR2 is SVGAGI. The CDR3 sequence: CASSLTGGRNEQFF. The CDR3 nucleotides read TGTGCCAGCAGTCTAACGGGAGGAAGAAATGAGCAGTTCTTC.

The CDR3 DNA reads TGTGCCACCGCGGTGGCACCCGATAGCAATCAGCCCCAGCATTTT. Its protein product is CATAVAPDSNQPQHF. V is TRBV28 and J is TRBJ1-5; D gene uncertain. Per germline, CDR1 MDHEN and CDR2 SYDVKM. The CDR3 is 15 amino acids. Trimming stripped 10 bases from V and 0 bases from J, with 16 bases between.

This clone is a singleton in its sample. The CDR3 DNA is TGCGCCAGCAGCCAAGATTCAGGCGGGGAGCTGTTTTTT. Protein sequence: CASSQDSGGELFF. The V call is TRBV4-3, the J call TRBJ2-2; D not certain. The ends were cut back, 0 bases at V and 7 bases at J, with 6 bases in the middle. Germline CDR1 and CDR2: LGHNA and YSLEER. The CDR3 runs 13 residues.

The chain recombines TRBV11-3 with TRBJ2-7, with TRBD1 identical over 7 bases. Germline V gene lookup returns CDR1 SGHNT and CDR2 YENEEA. J gave up 3 bases and V 5 bases, and 7 bases lay outside the gene matches. The CDR3 totals 14 residues. CDR3 sequence reads: CASSVGQTYYEQYF. DNA for the CDR3: TGTGCCAGCAGCGTGGGACAGACCTACTACGAGCAGTACTTC.

The chain is built from TRBV11-2 and TRBJ2-1; D is unresolved. The CDR3 has 12 residues. The germline V gene encodes CDR1 SGHAT and CDR2 FQNNGV. V lost 7 bases and J lost 7, with 11 bases in between. The CDR3 sequence is CASTPNMNEQFF. The CDR3 nucleotides are TGTGCCAGCACACCGAACATGAATGAGCAGTTCTTC.

The CDR3, as DNA: TGCGCCAGCAGTGAAGCGGGTTATGCGGTTGAGCAGTTCTTC. Its translation is CASSEAGYAVEQFF. This chain joins TRBV10-2 and TRBJ2-1; possible D gene TRBD2, 6 bases. The germline CDR1 and CDR2 sequences are WSHSY and SAAADI. This CDR3 region has 14 residues. With 3 bases removed from V and 9 bases from J, the gap between germline ends came to 15 bases.

The rearrangement uses TRBV27 and TRBJ1-1; D perhaps matches TRBD1 (6 bases). V was clipped by 6 bases and J by 5 bases, with 19 bases between them. The germline gives CDR1 MNHEY, CDR2 SMNVEV (reference sequence). The length of the CDR3 is 15 residues. CDR3 amino acids: CASRYRGGHRTEAFF. The DNA of the CDR3 is TGTGCCAGCAGATATAGGGGGGGCCATCGAACTGAAGCTTTCTTT.

This clone was detected only once. The rearrangement joins TRBV10-3 to TRBJ1-1; the D gene is possibly TRBD1 (5 bases). Germline CDR1 ENHRY, CDR2 SYGVKD. Trimming left V 0 bases short and J 0 bases short, with 11 bases between. This CDR3 region has 16 residues. The CDR3 DNA follows: TGTGCCATCAGTGAGTCGGGGCAATTCATGAACACTGAAGCTTTCTTT. The encoded protein is CAISESGQFMNTEAFF.

The CDR3 here is CASSRLTSGSADTQYF. CDR3 bases: TGTGCCAGCAGCCGACTGACTAGCGGGAGTGCAGATACGCAGTATTTT. V and J are TRBV4-2 and TRBJ2-3; 12 bases agree with TRBD2. Germline CDR1 reads LGHNA; CDR2 reads YNFKEQ. There are 16 residues in the CDR3. Trimming took 4 bases from V and 4 from J; bases not matched to a gene: 6.

This chain links TRBV18 with TRBJ2-1, with unresolved D. Germline V gene lookup returns CDR1 KGHSH and CDR2 LQKENI. The CDR3 contains 17 residues. The germline V and J ends were trimmed by 2 bases and 0 bases, with 14 bases remaining between them. The CDR3 sequence: CASSPRSSGDSYNEQFF. In DNA form, the CDR3 reads TGTGCCAGCTCACCAAGGTCTTCGGGTGACTCCTACAATGAGCAGTTCTTC.

The genes are TRBV6-6 and TRBJ1-1; TRBD1 is a possible D gene (5 bases). Germline CDR1 and CDR2: MNHNY and SVGAGI (reference sequence). The CDR3 runs to 13 residues. The V gene lost 11 bases and the J gene lost 0 bases, with 13 bases spanning the gap. This chain's CDR3 is CAGRPGMNTEAFF. The CDR3 DNA follows: TGTGCCGGGCGGCCAGGGATGAACACTGAAGCTTTCTTT.

CDR3 region: CSVEDRGGERDLTDTQYF. DNA for the CDR3: TGCAGCGTTGAAGACAGGGGTGGGGAGCGGGACCTCACAGATACGCAGTATTTT. This chain links TRBV29-1 with TRBJ2-3; tentative D call: TRBD2 (7 bases). Germline loops: CDR1 SQVTM, CDR2 ANQGSEA. V lost 0 bases, J lost 2 bases, and 21 bases lay in between. CDR3 length: 18 amino acids.

The chain links TRBV7-2 to TRBJ2-1, with D perhaps TRBD2 (5 bases). Trimming removed 3 bases from V and 7 bases from J, with 19 bases in between. Germline V gene lookup returns CDR1 SGHTA and CDR2 FQGNSA. The CDR3 extends over 16 amino acids. As DNA, the CDR3 is TGTGCCAGCAGCTTCGGACTCGCGGACCTATTGAATGAGCAGTTCTTC. This encodes CASSFGLADLLNEQFF.